One sample yielded the 11 T cell receptor beta chains listed below, sequenced in a study of blood T cell repertoires in COVID-19. Method: immunoSEQ multiplex PCR; TCRdb's copy keeps in-frame clones and lacks some. The sample contains 200,000 to 250,000 clones, 86% of which appear only once. The sequencing input was peripheral blood. The receptors were sampled from a man older than 75 with acute or convalescent COVID-19.

This chain connects TRBV2 to TRBJ1-6, with D unresolved. V was pared by 7 bases and J by 3 bases, with 16 bases between. The germline CDR1 and CDR2 sequences are SNHLY and FYNNEI. This CDR3 is 16 amino acids long. The CDR3: CASTATRADYNSPLHF. CDR3 in DNA: TGTGCCAGCACCGCAACTAGGGCAGACTATAATTCACCCCTCCACTTT.

The chain combines TRBV7-3 with TRBJ2-2; D perhaps matches TRBD1 (5 bases). The CDR3 contains 13 residues. The V end lost 4 bases, the J end lost 4 bases, and 7 bases lay between the germline ends. The germline V gene encodes CDR1 SGHTA and CDR2 FQGTGA. Here the CDR3 reads CASSWGLTGELFF. CDR3 bases: TGTGCCAGCAGCTGGGGCCTCACCGGGGAGCTGTTTTTT. The full variable domain, completed using reference TRBV7-3 and TRBJ2-2, is GAGVSQTPSNKVTEKGKYVELRCDPISGHTALYWYRQSLGQGPEFLIYFQGTGAADDSGLPNDRFFAVRPEGSVSTLKIQRTERGDSAVYLCASSWGLTGELFFGEGSRLTVL.

This chain joins TRBV19 and TRBJ1-3; 7 bases align to TRBD1. The CDR3 has 16 amino acids. Germline CDR1 reads LNHDA; CDR2 reads SQIVND (reference sequence). Trimming removed 8 bases from V and 4 bases from J; junction bases left unmatched: 14. The CDR3 DNA follows: TGTGCCAGTCGAAACTTTGGGACAGCAGGAGGAAACACCATATATTTT. Amino acids: CASRNFGTAGGNTIYF.

V gene TRBV7-2 combines with J gene TRBJ2-7; D may be TRBD2 (5 bases). This CDR3 is 14 amino acids long. Trimming took off 1 base at V and 0 bases at J, with 7 bases between the two ends. Germline V CDR1 and CDR2: SGHTA, FQGNSA. The DNA for the CDR3 is TGTGCCAGCAGCTTAGTAGAGGGCTCCTACGAGCAGTACTTC. The encoded protein is CASSLVEGSYEQYF.

V usage is TRBV6-1 and J usage is TRBJ2-7; tentatively, D is TRBD1 (5 bases). CDR1 and CDR2 (germline): MNHNS, SASEGT. The length of the CDR3 is 13 residues. The V and J ends lost 3 bases and 7 bases respectively, with 13 bases between them. CDR3: CASSEHRTIEQYV. CDR3 bases: TGTGCCAGCAGTGAGCACAGGACAATAGAGCAGTACGTC.

The V and J genes are TRBV18 and TRBJ2-7; D is perhaps TRBD2 (5 bases). This CDR3 has 13 amino acids. Trimming removed 3 bases at V and 6 bases at J, with 12 bases between. Per germline, CDR1 KGHSH and CDR2 LQKENI. The CDR3 loop is CASSPTGSSEQYF. The DNA of the CDR3 is TGTGCCAGCTCACCTACGGGAAGCTCCGAGCAGTACTTC.

CDR3 region: CASSPGTSGLNEQFF. As DNA, the CDR3 is TGTGCCAGCTCACCAGGGACTAGCGGACTCAATGAGCAGTTCTTC. The chain links TRBV18 to TRBJ2-1; 11 bases align to TRBD2. Germline V gives CDR1 KGHSH, CDR2 LQKENI. CDR3 length: 15 amino acids. V lost 2 bases, J lost 6 bases, and 3 bases stayed unmatched. Full variable domain (remainder filled in from reference TRBV18 and TRBJ2-1): NAGVMQNPRHLVRRRGQEARLRCSPMKGHSHVYWYRQLPEEGLKFMVYLQKENIIDESGMPKERFSAEFPKEGPSILRIQQVVRGDSAAYFCASSPGTSGLNEQFFGPGTRLTVL.

The CDR3 sequence: CASTRGDTQYF. The CDR3 nucleotides are TGTGCCAGCACCCGAGGCGATACGCAGTATTTT. The genes are TRBV25-1 and TRBJ2-3, with no clear D. Trimming removed 7 bases from V and 6 bases from J, with 8 bases in between. The CDR3 covers 11 residues. The germline V gene has CDR1 MGHDK and CDR2 SYGVNS. The whole variable domain, remainder taken from reference TRBV25-1 and TRBJ2-3, is EADIYQTPRYLVIGTGKKITLECSQTMGHDKMYWYQQDPGMELHLIHYSYGVNSTEKGDLSSESTVSRIRTEHFPLTLESARPSHTSQYLCASTRGDTQYFGPGTRLTVL.

This clone has a single count. The rearrangement links TRBV6-1 to TRBJ1-1, with 7 nucleotides matching TRBD1. Germline V gives CDR1 MNHNS, CDR2 SASEGT. Germline trimming cut 3 bases from V and 7 bases from J; bases unmatched to any gene: 5. The CDR3 is 13 residues long. The CDR3 nucleotides are TGTGCCAGCAGTGATTACCGGGACAGTGAAGCTTTCTTT. Translation gives CASSDYRDSEAFF.

The J gene is TRBJ2-1, the V gene TRBV12-5; D might be TRBD2 (6 bases). V shed 0 bases and J shed 8 bases, with 11 bases lying between them. Germline lookup yields CDR1 LGHNT and CDR2 FRNRAP. CDR3 length equals 14 residues. DNA of the CDR3: TGTGCTAGTGGTTTGGTACTCACGGGGGATGAGCAGTTCTTC. Translated: CASGLVLTGDEQFF.

DNA of the CDR3: TGCGCCAGCAGCTTGGTACCCGGGAATAGGTACGAGCAGTACGTC. Translating it yields CASSLVPGNRYEQYV. The chain joins TRBV5-1 to TRBJ2-7; tentative D call: TRBD2 (5 bases). The CDR3 has 15 amino acids. Trimming pared 0 bases from V and 4 bases from J, leaving 14 bases between. Germline assignment: CDR1 SGHRS and CDR2 YFSETQ.